This T cell receptor (beta chain) originates from a study of control samples from healthy donors and cancer patients. Germline CDR1 SGHDT, CDR2 YYEEEE. V lost 1 base and J lost 2, with 18 bases in between. The CDR3 is made up of 17 amino acids. Repertoires were generated with immunoSEQ multiplex PCR, while TCRdb's copy carries only in-frame clones and drops some. The sample lists just over 150,000 clones, about 94% seen once, with around 9.3% in the top ten. This sequence joins TRBV5-6 and TRBJ1-2, with D possibly matching TRBD1 (6 bases). Sequencing was carried out using blood. This TCR was sampled from a woman in her 40s in good health. CDR3 bases: TGTGCCAGCAGCTTGTCGGGGGGCAAGCGCCCAAACTATGGCTACACCTTC. This sequence encodes CASSLSGGKRPNYGYTF.